The clone carrying this T cell receptor (beta chain) was picked up a small number of times. Its target is unknown. This CDR3 has 14 residues. Germline loops: CDR1 LNHDA, CDR2 SQIVND (reference sequence). V was shortened by 3 bases and J by 2 bases, with 8 bases between the two germline ends. Unrecorded immune exposure was likely among donors, who were nominally healthy when sampled. The sample belongs to a study of cytomegalovirus exposure and HLA in healthy donors. Study-level results: The study assumed roughly uniform donor sequencing depth for presence/absence analyses.

Primers included in the PCR were 60 Vbeta and 13 Jbeta primers. TCRdb's table, derived via immunoSEQ multiplex PCR, lists solely in-frame clones and lacks some. The sample has tens of thousands of clones, about 73% seen once; the top ten hold just under 20%. This receptor was taken from a woman in her sixties or seventies in good health and CMV-seropositive. This chain links TRBV19 with TRBJ1-5; D perhaps matches TRBD1 (5 bases). Material for sequencing was PBMCs. The CDR3 bases are TGTGCCAGTAGTATGGGGCAGGGCAATCAGCCCCAGCATTTT. Amino acids: CASSMGQGNQPQHF.